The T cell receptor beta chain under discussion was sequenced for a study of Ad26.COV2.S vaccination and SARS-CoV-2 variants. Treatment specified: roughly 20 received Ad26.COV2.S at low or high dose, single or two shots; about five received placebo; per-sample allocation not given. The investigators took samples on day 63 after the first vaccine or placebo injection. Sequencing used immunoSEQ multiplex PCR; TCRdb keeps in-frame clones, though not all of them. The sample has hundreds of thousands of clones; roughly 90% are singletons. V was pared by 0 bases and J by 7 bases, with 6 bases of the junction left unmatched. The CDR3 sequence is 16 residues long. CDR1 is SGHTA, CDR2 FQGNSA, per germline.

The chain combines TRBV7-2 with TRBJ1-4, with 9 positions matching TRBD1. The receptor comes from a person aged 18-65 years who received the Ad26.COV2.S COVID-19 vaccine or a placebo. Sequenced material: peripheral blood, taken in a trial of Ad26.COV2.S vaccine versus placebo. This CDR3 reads CASSLALGQGSEKLFF. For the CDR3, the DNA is TGTGCCAGCAGCTTAGCGCTAGGACAGGGGAGTGAAAAACTGTTTTTT. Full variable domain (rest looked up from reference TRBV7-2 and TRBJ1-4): GAGVSQSPSNKVTEKGKDVELRCDPISGHTALYWYRQSLGQGLEFLIYFQGNSAPDKSGLPSDRFSAERTGGSVSTLTIQRTQQEDSAVYLCASSLALGQGSEKLFFGSGTQLSVL.